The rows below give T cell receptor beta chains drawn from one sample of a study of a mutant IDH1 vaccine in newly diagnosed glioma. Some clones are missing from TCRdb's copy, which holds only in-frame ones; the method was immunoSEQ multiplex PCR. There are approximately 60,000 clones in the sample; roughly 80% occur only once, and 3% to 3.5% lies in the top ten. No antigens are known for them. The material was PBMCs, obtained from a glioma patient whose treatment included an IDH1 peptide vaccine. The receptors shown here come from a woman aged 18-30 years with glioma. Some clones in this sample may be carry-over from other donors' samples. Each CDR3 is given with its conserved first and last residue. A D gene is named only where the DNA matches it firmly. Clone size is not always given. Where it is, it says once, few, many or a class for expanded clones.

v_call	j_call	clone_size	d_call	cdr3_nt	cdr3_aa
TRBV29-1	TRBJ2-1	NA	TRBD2	TGCAGCGTTGGACTAGCGGGGAACAATGAGCAGTTCTTC	CSVGLAGNNEQFF
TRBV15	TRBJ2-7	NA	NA	TGTGCCACCAGCAGAGAACCTATGAGCTCCTACGAGCAGTACTTC	CATSREPMSSYEQYF
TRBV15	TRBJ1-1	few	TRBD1	TGTGCCACCAGCGCACGACAGGGATTGGCCACTGAAGCTTTCTTT	CATSARQGLATEAFF
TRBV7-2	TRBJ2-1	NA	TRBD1	TGTGCCAGCAGCCCGCGGGACAGGGGCCGGGGGCAGTTCTTC	CASSPRDRGRGQFF
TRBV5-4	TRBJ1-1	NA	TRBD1	TGTGCCAGCAGCTGGCCGGGACAGACTGAAGCTTTCTTT	CASSWPGQTEAFF
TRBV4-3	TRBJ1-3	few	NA	TGCGCCAGCAGCCAAGAATATAGACGGACTACCTCTGGAAACACCATATATTTT	CASSQEYRRTTSGNTIYF
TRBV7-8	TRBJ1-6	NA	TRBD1	TGTGCCAGCAGCTTCCGTCCAGGGGGTAATTCACCCCTCCACTTT	CASSFRPGGNSPLHF
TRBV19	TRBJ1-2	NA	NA	TGTGCCAGTAGTATGGGAATTTCGGGGAACTATGGCTACACCTTC	CASSMGISGNYGYTF
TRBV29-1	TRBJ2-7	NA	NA	TGCAGCGTTGAAGGGGTGGCCGAGCAGTACTTC	CSVEGVAEQYF
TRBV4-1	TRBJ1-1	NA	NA	TGCGCCAGCAGCCAGGGATCCCTGAACACTGAAGCTTTCTTT	CASSQGSLNTEAFF
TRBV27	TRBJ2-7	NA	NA	TGTGCCAGCAGATTCCAGAGCTCCTACGAGCAGTACTTC	CASRFQSSYEQYF
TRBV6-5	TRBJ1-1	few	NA	TGTGCCAGCGGGCCTAGGACGGCAGGGAGTACTGAAGCTTTCTTT	CASGPRTAGSTEAFF
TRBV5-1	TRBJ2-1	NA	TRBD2	TGCGCCAGCAGTCCCAGCGGGAGGGCCGGGAATGAGCAGTTCTTC	CASSPSGRAGNEQFF
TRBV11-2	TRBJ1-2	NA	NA	TGTGCCAGCAGCTTAGATCCCGGTACTTGGACCTATGGCTACACCTTC	CASSLDPGTWTYGYTF
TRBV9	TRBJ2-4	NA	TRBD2	TGTGCCAGCAGCGTAGGGGTTAGCGGGGGGGCAAACATTCAGTACTTC	CASSVGVSGGANIQYF
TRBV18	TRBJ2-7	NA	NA	TGTGCCAGCTCACCACGACGGGGAAGCTCCTACGAGCAGTACTTC	CASSPRRGSSYEQYF
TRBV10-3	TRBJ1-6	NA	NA	TGTGCCATCACAGGGACACAAAATTCACCCCTCCACTTT	CAITGTQNSPLHF
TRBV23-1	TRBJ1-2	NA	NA	TGCGCCAGCAGCCGAGCTTGGGGCGCAGAGCTCTATGGCTACACCTTC	CASSRAWGAELYGYTF
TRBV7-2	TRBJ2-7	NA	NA	TGTGCCAGCAGCTTAGGGGAGGTAACCTACGAGCAGTACTTC	CASSLGEVTYEQYF
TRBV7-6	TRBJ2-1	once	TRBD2	TGTGCCAGCAGCTTAGTTGTTAGCGGGGAGTACAATGAGCAGTTCTTC	CASSLVVSGEYNEQFF
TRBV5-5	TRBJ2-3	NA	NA	TGTGCCAGCAGCTTGGATCGTGCCGCGACAGATACGCAGTATTTT	CASSLDRAATDTQYF
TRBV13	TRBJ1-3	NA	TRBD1	TGTGCCAGCAGTACTAACAGGGGATCTGGAAACACCATATATTTT	CASSTNRGSGNTIYF
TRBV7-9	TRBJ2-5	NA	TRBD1	TGTGCCAGCAGCCCTCGGGACAGGGGGCCTGAGACCCAGTACTTC	CASSPRDRGPETQYF
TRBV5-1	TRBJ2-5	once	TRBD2	TGCGCCAGCAGCTATAGCGGGAGGGATGAGACCCAGTACTTC	CASSYSGRDETQYF
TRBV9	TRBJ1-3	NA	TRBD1	TGTGCCAGCAGCGGGGGACAGGGCAGAAACACCATATATTTT	CASSGGQGRNTIYF
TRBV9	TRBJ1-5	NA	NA	TGTGCCAGCAGTCTCGGGGTGGGCGGGGGTCAGCCCCAGCATTTT	CASSLGVGGGQPQHF
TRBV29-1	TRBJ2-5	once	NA	TGCAGCGCCGAACTCGGGCTCGGGGAGACCCAGTACTTC	CSAELGLGETQYF
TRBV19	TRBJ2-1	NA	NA	TGTGCCAGTAGTATAAGTGGTGCTAATGAGCAGTTCTTC	CASSISGANEQFF
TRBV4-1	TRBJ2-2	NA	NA	TGCGCCAGCAGCCAAGACGCCACCTGGAACACCGGGGAGCTGTTTTTT	CASSQDATWNTGELFF
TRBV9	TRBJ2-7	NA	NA	TGTGCCAGCAGCGTAGTCGGATCGACGACTTTGGACGAGCAGTACTTC	CASSVVGSTTLDEQYF
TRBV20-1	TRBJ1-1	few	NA	TGCAGTGCCAACGACATCACTGAAGCTTTCTTT	CSANDITEAFF
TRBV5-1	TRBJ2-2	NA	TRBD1	TGCGCCAGCAGCTTGGGGGACAGGAACACCGGGGAGCTGTTTTTT	CASSLGDRNTGELFF
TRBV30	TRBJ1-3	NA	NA	TGTGCCTGGAGTGTGGGAAGGGGATCTGGAAACACCATATATTTT	CAWSVGRGSGNTIYF
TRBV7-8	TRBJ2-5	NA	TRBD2	TGTGCCAGCAGCTTAGTGGCGGGAGGGCCTGAGACCCAGTACTTC	CASSLVAGGPETQYF
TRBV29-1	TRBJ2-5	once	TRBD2	TGCAGCGCCGTACTAGCGGGGAGCGGGGAGACCCAGTACTTC	CSAVLAGSGETQYF
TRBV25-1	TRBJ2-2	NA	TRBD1	TGTGCCAGCAGTAAGCGGACAGGGGATATAGTCGGGGAGCTGTTTTTT	CASSKRTGDIVGELFF
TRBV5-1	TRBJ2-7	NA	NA	TGCGCCAGCGGGCAGGGGCCCTACGAGCAGTACTTC	CASGQGPYEQYF
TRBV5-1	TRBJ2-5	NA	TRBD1	TGCGCCAGCAGCTTGGGTGGGACAGGGACCTTGGAGACCCAGTACTTC	CASSLGGTGTLETQYF
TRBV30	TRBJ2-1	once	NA	TGTGCCTGCTTGGATTTCGGTCATGAGCAGTTCTTC	CACLDFGHEQFF
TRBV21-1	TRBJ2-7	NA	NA	TGTGCCAGCAGCAGATCGGACCTCTCCTACGAGCAGTACTTC	CASSRSDLSYEQYF
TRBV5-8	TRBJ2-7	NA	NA	TGTGCCAGCAACCCGGGGACTTGGACAGAGGGCTACGAGCAGTACTTC	CASNPGTWTEGYEQYF
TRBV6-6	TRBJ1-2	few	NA	TGTGCCAGCAGAAGACTGAACTATGGCTACACCTTC	CASRRLNYGYTF
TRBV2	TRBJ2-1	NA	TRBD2	TGTGCCAGCCGGGGACCTAGCGGGGGGGCCGGAGATAATGAGCAGTTCTTC	CASRGPSGGAGDNEQFF
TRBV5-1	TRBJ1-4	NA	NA	TGCGCCAGCAGCTTGGACAGTCCAACTAATGAAAAACTGTTTTTT	CASSLDSPTNEKLFF
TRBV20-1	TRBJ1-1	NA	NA	TGCAGTGCTAGAGGGGCCACTGAAGCTTTCTTT	CSARGATEAFF
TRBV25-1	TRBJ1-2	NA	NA	TGTGCCAGCAGTGATCCCGAGTGGGGAAACTATGGCTACACCTTC	CASSDPEWGNYGYTF